Listed here are 30 T cell receptor beta chains from one sample, sequenced in a study of T cells in Graves' hyperthyroidism and ophthalmopathy. The source material, RNA transcripts, was used to amplify TCR beta CDR3 regions. Primed by the HTBI set, a first-round RT-PCR was run on the TCR CDR3. TCRdb called the multiplex PCR reads again in MiXCR, with one record for every CDR3 protein. The sample includes a few hundred thousand distinct CDR3 sequences, under 60% of them seen just once. The sequenced material came from peripheral blood or thyroid tissue (not recorded which). The receptors originated from a woman in her late teens or twenties with Graves' hyperthyroidism.

As regards this clonotype: A much more abundant neighbour one base away suggests this may be a read error. The J gene is TRBJ2-3, the V gene TRBV7-3, with D possibly being TRBD2 (6 bases). The CDR3 spans 15 residues. V was trimmed by 1 base and J by 9 bases, leaving 17 bases between them. CDR1 and CDR2 from the germline V gene are SGHTA and FQGTGA. CDR3 in amino acids: CASSLMGGTAKTQYF. In nucleotides, the CDR3 is TGTGCCAGCAGCTTAATGGGCGGGACGGCGAAGACGCAGTATTTT.

The chain employs TRBV20-1 and TRBJ2-7; TRBD2 matches 7 bases. The V gene's germline CDR1 is DFQATT and CDR2 SNEGSKA (reference sequence). This CDR3 has 13 amino acids. V lost 0 bases, J lost 7 bases, and 6 bases stayed unmatched. CDR3 DNA: TGCAGTGCTAGAGATGCGGGAGTCGGGGAGCAGTACTTC. It codes for CSARDAGVGEQYF.

Notes on this clonotype: A much larger clone is a single base away; this may be a read error. The CDR3 sequence is CASSEADSNQPQHF. The CDR3 DNA follows: TGTGCCAGCAGTGAAGCAGATAGCAATCAGCCCCAGCATTTT. V usage is TRBV12-3 or TRBV12-4 and J usage is TRBJ1-5; D is undetermined. There are 14 residues in the CDR3. V was shortened by 5 bases and J by 0 bases, with 8 bases between the two germline ends.

This sequence joins TRBV12-3 or TRBV12-4 and TRBJ1-6, with 8 bases that match TRBD1. The V segment lost 6 bases and the J segment 4 bases; nucleotides outside the gene matches: 5. The CDR3 length is 15 residues. The CDR3 DNA follows: TGTGCCAGCAGCCCGGGACAGGCGTATAATTCACCCCTCCACTTT. Its translation is CASSPGQAYNSPLHF.

In its sample, this clonotype was seen once. The CDR3 nucleotides are TGTGCCAGCTTAACAGGATTGGAGCCGATCTATGGCTACACCTTC. As protein: CASLTGLEPIYGYTF. The genes are TRBV11-2 and TRBJ1-2; D is perhaps TRBD1 (5 bases). This CDR3 comprises 15 residues. Germline V gene data show CDR1 as SGHAT and CDR2 as FQNNGV. Trimming took off 8 bases at V and 4 bases at J, with 20 bases between the two ends.

This sequence joins TRBV20-1 and TRBJ1-5; no clear D gene. Trimming cost V 1 base and J 11 bases, with 12 bases left between them. Germline V gene lookup returns CDR1 DFQATT and CDR2 SNEGSKA (reference sequence). This CDR3 has 12 residues. The CDR3 DNA reads TGCAGTGCTAGAGGGATTCGGGAGACCCAGCATTTT. Translation: CSARGIRETQHF.

Notes on this clonotype: It may be a read error: a sequence one base away is much more abundant. This chain connects TRBV19 to TRBJ2-7, with TRBD2 matching 9 bases. Per the germline V gene, CDR1 is LNHDA and CDR2 is SQIVND (reference sequence). V was clipped by 6 bases and J by 5 bases; unmatched bases: 11. CDR3 length: 15 amino acids. CDR3 bases: TGTGCCAGTAGCCTTAGCGGGAGCTTGACCCACGAGCAGTACTTC. This gives the protein CASSLSGSLTHEQYF.

This clonotype appeared a single time. DNA for the CDR3: TGTGCCAGCAGCTTAGCGGGGGGACTAGCGGGAGGAGGCGGGGAGCTGTTTTTT. It codes for CASSLAGGLAGGGGELFF. The V gene is TRBV11-2, the J gene TRBJ2-2; 15 bases fit TRBD2. This CDR3 has 18 amino acids. From germline, CDR1 is SGHAT and CDR2 FQNNGV. With V trimmed by 1 base and J by 7 bases, 7 bases remained unmatched.

The rearrangement links TRBV7-9 to TRBJ2-5; possibly TRBD1 for D (5 bases). V was trimmed by 5 bases and J by 5 bases, leaving 24 bases between them. The CDR3 covers 17 residues. CDR1 and CDR2 from the germline V gene are SEHNR and FQNEAQ (reference sequence). The DNA of the CDR3 is TGTGCCAGCAGCCCCTTCGGTGACAGCGCCCTTTGGGAGACCCAGTACTTC. This sequence encodes CASSPFGDSALWETQYF. Full variable domain (outside the CDR3, taken from reference TRBV7-9 and TRBJ2-5): DTGVSQNPRHKITKRGQNVTFRCDPISEHNRLYWYRQTLGQGPEFLTYFQNEAQLEKSRLLSDRFSAERPKGSFSTLEIQRTEQGDSAMYLCASSPFGDSALWETQYFGPGTRLLVL.

The table lists this clonotype with many counts. The chain carries TRBV19 and TRBJ1-1, with D possibly TRBD1 on 5 matching bases. The CDR3 spans 11 residues. Germline-derived CDR1 and CDR2 are LNHDA and SQIVND (reference sequence). V dropped 0 bases and J dropped 10 bases, with 6 bases sitting between them. The CDR3 nucleotides read TGTGCCAGTAGTATAGAAAGGGGAGCTTTCTTT. Its protein product is CASSIERGAFF.

This clonotype was seen many times. The rearrangement uses TRBV20-1 and TRBJ2-7; the D is unclear. This CDR3 has 14 amino acids. V lost 6 bases, J lost 1 base, and 16 bases lay in between. Germline CDR1 and CDR2: DFQATT and SNEGSKA (reference sequence). CDR3 loop: CSAPPSRGSYEQYF. CDR3 nucleotides: TGCAGTGCCCCCCCGTCCAGAGGATCCTACGAGCAGTACTTC.

This clonotype showed up many times. V and J are TRBV12-3 or TRBV12-4 and TRBJ2-7; maybe TRBD2 (6 bases). V was cut by 7 bases and J by 5 bases, with 15 bases left in between. The CDR3 runs to 13 residues. As DNA, the CDR3 is TGTGCCAGCACCCCAGGCGGAGGGGACGAGCAGTACTTC. Translating it yields CASTPGGGDEQYF.

The J gene is TRBJ2-1, the V gene TRBV10-3, with TRBD1 as a possible D gene (6 bases). V lost 4 bases and J lost 8, with 21 bases in between. Germline lookup yields CDR1 ENHRY and CDR2 SYGVKD. There are 16 residues in the CDR3. The CDR3 nucleotides are TGTGCCATCAGTGGCGTTTCACAGGGCGAGGTGGATGAGCAGTTCTTC. Protein: CAISGVSQGEVDEQFF.

This sequence joins TRBV7-9 and TRBJ1-5, with D tentatively TRBD1 (6 bases). CDR3 length: 19 amino acids. V lost 4 bases and J lost 3, with 25 bases in between. Germline V gene lookup returns CDR1 SEHNR and CDR2 FQNEAQ (reference sequence). The CDR3 sequence: CASSYVRDRTATINQPQHF. The DNA for the CDR3 is TGTGCCAGCAGCTACGTGCGCGACAGGACAGCGACCATCAATCAGCCCCAGCATTTT.

This clonotype has just a few counts. V gene TRBV7-2 combines with J gene TRBJ1-1, with a possible D match to TRBD1 (6 bases). V shed 3 bases and J shed 0 bases, with 14 bases lying between them. The CDR3 is 16 residues long. Germline assignment: CDR1 SGHTA and CDR2 FQGNSA. CDR3 in amino acids: CASSLYRANVNTEAFF. The CDR3 bases are TGTGCCAGCAGCTTGTACAGGGCAAATGTGAACACTGAAGCTTTCTTT.

The rearrangement joins TRBV29-1 to TRBJ2-7; D is undetermined. The CDR3 consists of 12 residues. V was clipped by 1 base and J by 7 bases, with 11 bases between them. From germline, CDR1 is SQVTM and CDR2 ANQGSEA. The CDR3 coding sequence is TGCAGCGTTGAAGCCCACTACAATGAGCAGTACTTC. It yields the protein CSVEAHYNEQYF.

This clonotype was found a few times. A much more abundant neighbour one base away suggests this may be a read error. The chain employs TRBV12-3 or TRBV12-4 and TRBJ2-5; 7 bases agree with TRBD2. This CDR3 is 15 amino acids long. The CDR3 coding sequence is TGTGCCAGCACTCACCCTAGCGGCGTACAAGAGGCCCAGTACTTC. Protein sequence: CASTHPSGVQEAQYF.

V and J are TRBV2 and TRBJ1-4; D uncertain. Deletions cut 5 bases from V and 8 bases from J, with 12 bases between. The CDR3 extends over 13 amino acids. Germline V gives CDR1 SNHLY, CDR2 FYNNEI. In DNA form, the CDR3 reads TGTGCCAGCAGTCAGGTGATGCAGGAAAAACTGTTTTTT. It codes for CASSQVMQEKLFF.

This clonotype was seen more than once but under ten times. Possible read error: a much larger clone is one base away. The chain couples TRBV18 to TRBJ1-1, with TRBD1 as a possible D gene (5 bases). Looked up from germline, CDR1 is KGHSH and CDR2 is LQKENI. The CDR3 sequence is 15 residues long. The CDR3 region is CASPPPSRANTEAFF. The CDR3 DNA reads TGTGCCAGCCCACCACCATCCAGGGCGAATACTGAAGCTTTCTTT.

Ten or more counts support this clonotype. The chain links TRBV7-2 to TRBJ2-3, with 12 bases fitting TRBD2. This CDR3 spans 15 amino acids. V lost 4 bases to trimming and J lost 2 bases; unmatched junction nucleotides: 1. Germline loops: CDR1 SGHTA, CDR2 FQGNSA. In nucleotides, the CDR3 is TGTGCCAGCAGCTCTAGCGGGAGGGCCACAGATACGCAGTATTTT. Its translation: CASSSSGRATDTQYF.

CDR3 protein: CASRRQGQGTYGYTF. DNA of the CDR3: TGTGCCAGCAGACGACAGGGACAGGGGACCTATGGCTACACCTTC. This chain uses TRBV6-5 with TRBJ1-2, with 10 bases fitting TRBD1. This CDR3 has 15 residues. Per the germline V gene, CDR1 is MNHEY and CDR2 is SVGAGI. Unmatched junction bases numbered 8, after V lost 6 bases and J lost 4 bases.

The chain couples TRBV20-1 to TRBJ2-5; D possibly corresponds to TRBD2 (5 bases). The germline CDR1 and CDR2 sequences are DFQATT and SNEGSKA (reference sequence). V lost 0 bases and J 7 bases, leaving 12 bases between the germline ends. The CDR3 covers 13 residues. The CDR3 DNA is TGCAGTGCTAGAGATCCGGACGGGGTGACCCAGTACTTC. Encoded protein: CSARDPDGVTQYF.

The chain combines TRBV29-1 with TRBJ2-5; 7 bases align to TRBD1. Germline assignment: CDR1 SQVTM and CDR2 ANQGSEA. The trim removed 5 bases at V and 7 bases at J, leaving 13 bases unmatched. The CDR3 consists of 14 residues. The CDR3 here is CSVLVRGRMGTQYF. CDR3 DNA sequence: TGCAGCGTTCTTGTGAGGGGGCGTATGGGGACCCAGTACTTC.

In DNA, the CDR3 is TGTGCCAGCAGCGTAGATTTGGCTAGCGGACGCACAGATACGCAGTATTTT. Protein sequence: CASSVDLASGRTDTQYF. The V gene is TRBV9, the J gene TRBJ2-3; 7 bases agree with TRBD2. Germline CDR1 SGDLS, CDR2 YYNGEE. V shed 0 bases, J shed 1 base, and the junction held 8 bases outside the gene matches. The CDR3 contains 17 residues. The full variable domain, with the rest looked up from reference TRBV9 and TRBJ2-3, is DSGVTQTPKHLITATGQRVTLRCSPRSGDLSVYWYQQSLDQGLQFLIQYYNGEERAKGNILERFSAQQFPDLHSELNLSSLELGDSALYFCASSVDLASGRTDTQYFGPGTRLTVL.

The rearrangement joins TRBV6-5 to TRBJ2-3, with D unresolved. The CDR3 runs 13 residues. Trimming cost V 4 bases and J 4 bases, with 9 bases left between them. The V gene's germline CDR1 is MNHEY and CDR2 SVGAGI. The CDR3 nucleotides read TGTGCCAGCAGTTCAATGCCAGCAGATACGCAGTATTTT. This codes for CASSSMPADTQYF.

This clonotype was counted at least ten times. The V and J genes are TRBV19 and TRBJ1-5, with D unresolved. V shed 7 bases and J shed 0 bases, with 13 bases lying between them. The CDR3 is 15 amino acids. CDR1 and CDR2 (germline): LNHDA, SQIVND (reference sequence). The CDR3 nucleotides read TGTGCCAGTACTTGGCAGGTACATAGCAATCAGCCCCAGCATTTT. Its protein product is CASTWQVHSNQPQHF. The complete variable domain, with remaining parts taken from reference TRBV19 and TRBJ1-5, reads DGGITQSPKYLFRKEGQNVTLSCEQNLNHDAMYWYRQDPGQGLRLIYYSQIVNDFQKGDIAEGYSVSREKKESFPLTVTSAQKNPTAFYLCASTWQVHSNQPQHFGDGTRLSIL.

This clonotype came up many times. J is TRBJ2-2 and V is TRBV7-8; 9 bases align to TRBD1. V was clipped by 3 bases and J by 5 bases; unmatched bases: 4. Germline CDR1 reads SGHVS; CDR2 reads FQNEAQ. The CDR3 extends over 15 amino acids. DNA for the CDR3: TGTGCCAGCAGCTTCCGGGACAGGGATACCGGGGAGCTGTTTTTT. Protein: CASSFRDRDTGELFF.

This clonotype was seen at least ten times. V gene TRBV10-3 combines with J gene TRBJ2-7; TRBD1 matches at 9 bases. The germline V gene encodes CDR1 ENHRY and CDR2 SYGVKD. Trimming removed 5 bases from V and 4 bases from J; junction bases left unmatched: 15. This CDR3 comprises 17 residues. The chain's CDR3 is CAISKDLRTGVAYEQYF. The CDR3 DNA is TGTGCCATCAGTAAGGACTTAAGGACAGGGGTCGCATACGAGCAGTACTTC.

This clonotype has ten or more counts. The chain couples TRBV10-1 to TRBJ1-1, with 11 bases that match TRBD1. V shed 7 bases and J 5 bases; nucleotides not matched to a gene: 15. CDR1 is WNHNN and CDR2 is SYGVQD in the germline V gene (reference sequence). This CDR3 is built from 17 residues. This CDR3 reads CASTLGQGARSGTEAFF. Here the CDR3 DNA reads TGCGCCAGCACTCTCGGACAGGGGGCGAGAAGTGGGACTGAAGCTTTCTTT.

The gene calls are TRBV10-3 and TRBJ1-1; D may be TRBD1 (6 bases). The CDR3 totals 15 residues. The V gene lost 0 bases and the J gene lost 7 bases, with 15 bases spanning the gap. CDR1 is ENHRY, CDR2 SYGVKD, per germline. The CDR3 protein is CAISESFSDSHEAFF. The CDR3 coding sequence is TGTGCCATCAGTGAGTCTTTCTCGGACAGCCATGAAGCTTTCTTT.